This note documents a single T cell receptor beta chain sequence. Its matching antigen is unknown. These data originate in a study of CD8 T cells in ankylosing spondylitis. Per germline, CDR1 KGHSH and CDR2 LQKENI. Trimming at V came to 1 base and at J to 4 bases, leaving 8 bases not matched to a gene. The CDR3 spans 16 residues. Study results and limitations: Blood of patients with ankylosing spondylitis appeared to be characterized by a TCR beta motif of several highly homologous variants. As reported, disease-linked clones showed significant enrichment in matched ankylosing spondylitis synovial fluid.

One entry per CDR3 protein, called by TCRdb with MiXCR from the 5' RACE reads. The table shows about 800,000 distinct CDR3 sequences, with approximately 10% occurring only once. This receptor was obtained from a male donor with ankylosing spondylitis. What was sequenced was blood, either unsorted or a sorted T cell fraction (not recorded which). This chain links TRBV18 with TRBJ2-7, with 9 bases lining up with TRBD1. CDR3: CASSPRGQGKDYEQYF. As DNA, the CDR3 is TGTGCCAGCTCACCACGGGGACAGGGCAAGGATTACGAGCAGTACTTC.